These T cell receptor beta chains were read from a single sample in a study of blood T cell repertoires in COVID-19. The table came from immunoSEQ multiplex PCR; TCRdb's copy has only in-frame clones and leaves some out. Of fewer than 500,000 clones detected, about 85% appear once; the ten largest clones hold 1.5% to 2%. Sequenced: PBMCs or T cells enriched from blood (not recorded which). These receptors were obtained from a woman aged 18-29 years with acute COVID-19. The conserved cysteine and the conserved F or W are not part of the CDR3 here. The order of the fields is J gene, D gene, V gene, CDR3 protein. D genes are given only for firm matches.

TRBJ2-5,-,TRBV18,ASPNRWETQY
TRBJ1-4,-,TRBV6-1,ASSVGGGEEKLF
TRBJ1-2,TRBD1,TRBV3-1/TRBV3-2,ASSQTDRGQVGYT
TRBJ2-2,-,TRBV19,ASSTSRQDTGELF
TRBJ1-6,TRBD1,TRBV9,ASSAAGQGADSPLH
TRBJ1-1,TRBD1,TRBV5-8,ASEGRDSNRAF
TRBJ2-1,TRBD1,TRBV4-1,ASSQFRQGVDEQF
TRBJ2-1,-,TRBV5-5,ASSTAQANGWEQF
TRBJ2-1,TRBD1,TRBV7-8,ASSPTAGTGTYNEQF
TRBJ2-7,TRBD2,TRBV29-1,SVKTSGSSYEQY
TRBJ1-1,-,TRBV30,AWSIGVNTEAF
TRBJ1-4,-,TRBV18,ASSPGVNEKLF
TRBJ2-3,-,TRBV6-5,ASSYGSGAVDTQY
TRBJ1-1,-,TRBV27,ASSYYLPGGKTEAF
TRBJ1-2,-,TRBV12-3/TRBV12-4,ASSTDSVGYT
TRBJ1-2,-,TRBV18,ASSPVPVGGHYGYT
TRBJ2-7,-,TRBV28,ASMLAQDYEQY
TRBJ2-2,TRBD2,TRBV5-1,ASSPMTGREYGELF
TRBJ2-4,TRBD1,TRBV2,ASRTGGRNIQY
TRBJ2-7,TRBD2,TRBV18,ASSPTSDSYEQY
TRBJ2-7,TRBD1,TRBV6-5,ASSYSGTGSYEQY
TRBJ2-3,-,TRBV29-1,SVAQGLSTDTQY
TRBJ1-1,-,TRBV5-1,ASKAYWSTEAF
TRBJ2-1,TRBD2,TRBV11-3,ASSFNRLAGGNTEQF
TRBJ1-5,-,TRBV30,AWSLRLDQPQH
TRBJ1-5,-,TRBV6-1,ASSEEIGFQPQH
TRBJ2-3,-,TRBV11-3,ASSLSRLVTDTQY
TRBJ2-7,-,TRBV18,ASSPPRRGGSYEQY
TRBJ1-6,-,TRBV18,ASSPSSYNSPLH
TRBJ1-1,-,TRBV28,ASSLTGNTEAF
TRBJ1-2,-,TRBV4-1,ASSPGFMFRGYGYT
TRBJ1-1,-,TRBV12-3/TRBV12-4,ATIPDWTEAF
TRBJ2-5,-,TRBV5-5,ASSQRDTATGETQY
TRBJ2-5,-,TRBV12-3/TRBV12-4,AIKTAEPETQY
TRBJ2-7,TRBD1,TRBV5-1,ASSLLTGYEQY
TRBJ1-3,-,TRBV3-1/TRBV3-2,ASSQEFPGSGNTIY
TRBJ1-5,-,TRBV7-2,ASSLLGAGQPQH
TRBJ1-1,-,TRBV10-3,ATRAPGGAVNTEAF
TRBJ1-2,TRBD1,TRBV4-1,ASSQDGDRGYT
TRBJ1-4,-,TRBV5-5,ASSLGRVGEKLF
TRBJ2-3,TRBD2,TRBV2,ASRSPSGGGTDTQY
TRBJ2-3,TRBD1,TRBV18,ASSLRTGDATDTQY
TRBJ2-4,TRBD1,TRBV2,ASSMDRASDIQY
TRBJ2-7,TRBD1,TRBV6-5,ASSRDRVYEQY
TRBJ1-5,TRBD1,TRBV4-3,ASSQGTGEREPQH
TRBJ2-1,-,TRBV18,ASSSTENEQF
TRBJ2-7,-,TRBV11-2,ASSLVAGWYEQY
TRBJ1-3,-,TRBV9,ASSVGGVSGNTIY
TRBJ1-1,-,TRBV10-3,AISELGLNTEAF
TRBJ2-1,-,TRBV4-1,ASSQTIRGAYNEQF
TRBJ2-1,-,TRBV12-5,ASGSLGMGPGDNEQF